This T cell receptor beta chain appears in the sequencing data of a study of CD8+ T cells in alopecia areata. Reverse transcription of extracted RNA yielded cDNA, which provided the sequencing template. Using immunoSEQ multiplex PCR, the repertoire was profiled, and TCRdb retains in-frame clones only, with some absent. The table includes 100,000 to 150,000 clones, about 46% detected once. Germline CDR1 reads SQVTM; CDR2 reads ANQGSEA. The CDR3 spans 14 residues. V lost 3 bases, J lost 4 bases, and 4 bases stayed unmatched. The chain recombines TRBV29-1 with TRBJ2-1; 9 nucleotides align to TRBD1. The sequenced sample was CD8+ T cells sorted from blood, obtained at week 0. The sequence was collected from a human donor with alopecia areata. In DNA, the CDR3 is TGCAGCGTTGACCGACAGGGGGGATACAATGAGCAGTTCTTC. Translation gives CSVDRQGGYNEQFF.